The TCR beta chain described here comes from a study of T cell responses to AZD1222 COVID-19 vaccine. Findings and limits, study-wide: Nearly half of the spike-specific TCRs reportedly recognize variant regions that carry no mutations.

This clone came up a few times. The antigen remains undetermined. Data came from immunoSEQ multiplex PCR; TCRdb stores just in-frame clones and leaves some out. The sample includes roughly 150,000 clones, roughly nine tenths of them seen just once. The sample in question was peripheral blood, obtained 28 days after the second AZD1222 dose. This clonotype was obtained from an adult who received the AZD1222 COVID-19 vaccine.

The CDR3 loop is CASSFKANTEAFF. CDR3 coding DNA: TGTGCCAGCAGCTTTAAAGCGAACACTGAAGCTTTCTTT. The V call is TRBV7-6, the J call TRBJ1-1; D is unclear. CDR1 and CDR2 from the germline V gene are SGHVS and FNYEAQ. The CDR3 is 13 residues long. Trimming removed 3 bases at V and 1 base at J, with 6 bases between.